This T cell receptor beta chain is drawn from a study of blood T cell repertoires in COVID-19 (TCRdb year 2020). The study in broad terms: The collaborator samples originated in the United States, Italy and Spain and spanned the acute and convalescent phases of COVID-19. The prospective study material was composed of cDNA or gDNA derived from T cells, B-cell-depleted T cells, or PBMCs. Deeply sampled blood TCRbeta repertoires from subjects exposed to, actively infected with, or recovered from COVID-19 were included in the dataset. The repertoires were released in a freely available public database intended as a resource for research on the immune response to SARS-CoV-2. The samples were drawn from two sources: the first 160 participants of the ongoing ImmuneRACE study, and some 1,300 subjects contributed by 6 global collaborators. Sample metadata almost always included a de-identified subject ID, COVID-19 status, age in years and sex. Where HLA class I and class II types were available, the types were taken from metadata supplied by the sample provider, not from assay-based typing.

TCRbeta CDR3 regions were amplified from genomic DNA using the immunoSEQ Assay, a bias-controlled multiplex PCR. Per the source publication's procedure: The number of nucleated cells in each sample was estimated by amplification of reference gene primers within the assay. Sequence reads were collapsed and filtered to measure the absolute abundance of every unique TCRbeta CDR3 rearrangement. For each sample, productive Simpson clonality was calculated as the square root of Simpson's diversity index across productive rearrangements. The table comes from immuneACCESS by way of TCRdb, which keeps in-frame sequences with V and J called. Part of the clones is missing from these tables; in studies checked, under half for an unresolved V gene and the rest for unknown reasons. Clone size and the V and J calls come from that table; the DNA yielded D and trimming. The sample yields about 440,000 clones; about 91% were counted once. The ten largest clonotypes hold around 12% of the sample.

For this clone: Its recognized antigen is unknown. Qualities for individual bases were not recorded, and no much larger clone is one base off.

V is pruned by 4 bases and J by 4 bases, leaving 6 bases of the junction without a gene match. The germline V gene (reference sequence) specifies LGHDT as CDR1 and YNNKEL as CDR2. The CDR3 holds 16 amino acids from the cysteine to the phenylalanine. Only the CDR3 part of the read is kept: 48 bases, read in frame from the first base. Paper-wide results and their limitations: How much clinical and demographic metadata was included differed by source and by participant, and the metadata was provided uncurated.

At one collaborating source in Seattle, patients were enrolled during active infection and were followed longitudinally through the course of disease. The collaborating institutions used their own protocols to collect whole blood in K2EDTA tubes. For TCRbeta analysis, collaborators shipped samples in one of three forms: frozen whole blood, isolated PBMCs, or DNA extracted from either of those sample types. This TCR was recovered from a woman aged 45-60 years with COVID-19, enrolled during active disease. Specimen: peripheral blood. Recombination connected TRBV3-1 (or the pseudogene TRBV3-2) to TRBJ2-7; 14 central nucleotides agree with TRBD2. This receptor has the CDR3 CASSPPGLAGGYEQYF. The base sequence is TGTGCCAGCAGCCCGCCCGGACTAGCGGGGGGATACGAGCAGTACTTC.